One sample yielded the 18 T cell receptor beta chains listed below, sequenced in a study of T-cell memory formation after mild COVID-19. A single record per CDR3 protein comes from TCRdb applying MiXCR to the 5' RACE reads. The sample consists of about 560,000 distinct CDR3 sequences, around 16% of them appearing once. Sequencing was done on a sample of PBMCs or a T cell subset sorted from them (not recorded which). The receptors were gathered from an adult woman who had mild COVID-19 (a few samples of this study predate the infection). Cell type and time point are not known.

The chain couples TRBV30 to TRBJ1-1; D uncertain. Germline-derived CDR1 and CDR2 are GTSNPN and SVGIG (reference sequence). Trimming cost V 1 base and J 3 bases, with 6 bases left between them. The CDR3 consists of 12 residues. In DNA form, the CDR3 reads TGTGCCTGGAGTGAGGGTTACACTGAAGCTTTCTTT. Amino acids: CAWSEGYTEAFF.

This clonotype was seen repeatedly, ten times or more. The chain uses TRBV7-6 and TRBJ2-3, with D hard to call. Trimming removed 4 bases from V and 2 bases from J, with 7 bases in between. CDR1 and CDR2 from the germline V gene are SGHVS and FNYEAQ. The CDR3 covers 13 residues. CDR3 DNA: TGTGCCAGCAGCTCTCTCTACACAGATACGCAGTATTTT. The encoded protein is CASSSLYTDTQYF.

Only a few counts were recorded for this clonotype. This rearrangement joins TRBV6-6 to TRBJ1-6; 9 bases agree with TRBD1. The CDR3 is 17 residues long. After removal of 1 base from V and 2 bases from J, the junction contained 3 bases not matched to a gene. The germline CDR1 and CDR2 sequences are MNHNY and SVGAGI (reference sequence). CDR3 in DNA: TGTGCCAGCAGTTACTGGGACAGGGAGGCCTATAATTCACCCCTCCACTTT. It specifies CASSYWDREAYNSPLHF.

This clonotype was picked up a small number of times. The rearrangement joins TRBV7-3 to TRBJ2-1, with D perhaps matching TRBD2 (5 bases). The CDR3 is 15 amino acids. V lost 4 bases, J lost 4 bases, and 14 bases lay in between. Germline V gene sequence: CDR1 SGHTA, CDR2 FQGTGA. CDR3 bases: TGTGCCAGCAGCTACGACCCGGGGAATTACAATGAGCAGTTCTTC. This sequence encodes CASSYDPGNYNEQFF. Combining the CDR3 with reference TRBV7-3 and TRBJ2-1 gives the whole variable domain GAGVSQTPSNKVTEKGKYVELRCDPISGHTALYWYRQSLGQGPEFLIYFQGTGAADDSGLPNDRFFAVRPEGSVSTLKIQRTERGDSAVYLCASSYDPGNYNEQFFGPGTRLTVL.

This chain uses TRBV12-3 or TRBV12-4 with TRBJ2-1; the match to TRBD2 covers 14 bases. V gave up 5 bases and J gave up 5 bases; unmatched junction bases: 5. This CDR3 contains 16 residues. The CDR3 reads CASSLRLAGGDNEQFF. CDR3 in DNA: TGTGCCAGCAGTCTAAGACTAGCGGGAGGGGACAATGAGCAGTTCTTC.

The rearrangement joins TRBV4-1 to TRBJ1-2, with 9 bases lining up with TRBD1. The V gene's germline CDR1 is MGHRA and CDR2 YSYEKL. J lost 5 bases, V lost 1 base, and 5 bases had no gene match. The CDR3 runs 15 residues. CDR3 nucleotide sequence: TGCGCCAGCAGCCAAGTTGGACAGGGGCTTTATGGCTACACCTTC. It yields the protein CASSQVGQGLYGYTF.

The gene calls are TRBV14 and TRBJ1-2, with D possibly matching TRBD1 (5 bases). Trimming took off 4 bases at V and 4 bases at J, with 19 bases between the two ends. Germline loops: CDR1 SGHDN, CDR2 FVKESK. The length of the CDR3 is 16 residues. The CDR3 DNA reads as TGTGCCAGCAGCCCTCCCCTAGCTTCAGGGACCTATGGCTACACCTTC. Amino acids: CASSPPLASGTYGYTF.

This clonotype was counted only a few times. The chain links TRBV9 to TRBJ1-2; D is possibly TRBD1 (6 bases). The V gene's germline CDR1 is SGDLS and CDR2 YYNGEE. Trimming shortened V by 4 bases and J by 4 bases, and 17 bases separated the two germline ends. The CDR3 consists of 15 residues. For the CDR3, the DNA is TGTGCCAGCAGCTTACGGACAGAAGACCCCTATGGCTACACCTTC. As protein: CASSLRTEDPYGYTF.

The chain uses TRBV7-8 and TRBJ2-3; no definite D call. CDR1 and CDR2 from the germline V gene are SGHVS and FQNEAQ. The CDR3 covers 14 residues. V dropped 1 base and J dropped 5 bases, with 10 bases sitting between them. CDR3 sequence (DNA): TGTGCCAGCAGCTTAGGTAGAGTCCAAGATACGCAGTATTTT. Translated: CASSLGRVQDTQYF.

The chain has TRBV3-1 and TRBJ2-7; D is unclear. Germline V gene lookup returns CDR1 LGHDT and CDR2 YNNKEL (reference sequence). V lost 1 base and J 10 bases, leaving 14 bases between the germline ends. CDR3 length: 13 residues. CDR3 in DNA: TGTGCCAGCAGCCAAGTGATCACGGAAAAACAGTACTTC. Encoded protein: CASSQVITEKQYF.

The rearrangement links TRBV5-1 to TRBJ2-6; D is uncertain. There are 15 residues in the CDR3. Trimming took off 6 bases at V and 0 bases at J, with 10 bases between the two ends. Germline V gene sequence: CDR1 SGHRS, CDR2 YFSETQ. CDR3 coding DNA: TGCGCCAGCAACCCAGACCGCTCTGGGGCCAACGTCCTGACTTTC. Amino acid sequence: CASNPDRSGANVLTF.

This clonotype was found many times. One junction end disagrees with the germline gene, perhaps due to a read error. The chain links TRBV7-9 to TRBJ1-1, with TRBD1 as a possible D gene (6 bases). The germline V gene has CDR1 SEHNR and CDR2 FQNEAQ (reference sequence). This CDR3 has 14 amino acids. The DNA of the CDR3 is TGCGCCAGCAGCTTGGGGGGCGGCTCCACTGAAGCTTTCTTT. This sequence encodes CASSLGGGSTEAFF. The full variable domain, rest sourced from reference TRBV7-9 and TRBJ1-1, is DTGVSQNPRHKITKRGQNVTFRCDPISEHNRLYWYRQTLGQGPEFLTYFQNEAQLEKSRLLSDRFSAERPKGSFSTLEIQRTEQGDSAMYLCASSLGGGSTEAFFGQGTRLTVV.

This clonotype was seen more than once but under ten times. This sequence joins TRBV30 and TRBJ2-7, with a weak D call TRBD1 (6 bases). Per the germline V gene, CDR1 is GTSNPN and CDR2 is SVGIG (reference sequence). The CDR3 runs to 11 residues. V gave up 6 bases and J gave up 3 bases, with 9 bases separating them. The CDR3 DNA reads as TGTGCCTGCAGGGGAGACTACGAGCAGTACTTC. It encodes CACRGDYEQYF.

The V and J genes are TRBV6-5 and TRBJ2-7; 8 bases agree with TRBD2. V was pared by 7 bases and J by 2 bases, with 7 bases of the junction left unmatched. Germline-derived CDR1 and CDR2 are MNHEY and SVGAGI. This CDR3 comprises 14 residues. The CDR3 DNA follows: TGTGCCAGCAAGTCCGGGAGGGCCACCTACGAGCAGTACTTC. This codes for CASKSGRATYEQYF.

V gene TRBV11-2 combines with J gene TRBJ1-4, with 7 bases fitting TRBD1. V lost 5 bases and J lost 3; bases outside the gene matches: 18. Germline V CDR1 and CDR2: SGHAT, FQNNGV. The CDR3 spans 19 residues. CDR3 DNA: TGTGCCAGCAGCCTCGGAATGAAGCGGGACAGAACATCTAATGAAAAACTGTTTTTT. Its protein is CASSLGMKRDRTSNEKLFF.

This clonotype was found many times. The chain carries TRBV20-1 and TRBJ2-7, with 7 bases matching TRBD2. The J segment lost 4 bases and the V segment lost 0 bases, leaving 6 bases of the junction unmatched. The germline V gene has CDR1 DFQATT and CDR2 SNEGSKA (reference sequence). The CDR3 is made up of 14 amino acids. The CDR3 protein is CSAREAGVHYEQYF. CDR3 bases: TGCAGTGCTAGAGAGGCGGGAGTGCATTACGAGCAGTACTTC.

This clonotype was found a few times. The chain uses TRBV5-1 and TRBJ2-1; D may be TRBD1 (6 bases). V lost 3 bases, J lost 4 bases, and 20 bases lay in between. Germline assignment: CDR1 SGHRS and CDR2 YFSETQ. This CDR3 spans 17 amino acids. The DNA for the CDR3 is TGCGCCAGCAGCTCATTACAGGGTTGGGGCGGTTACAATGAGCAGTTCTTC. Translated, it gives CASSSLQGWGGYNEQFF.

This clonotype has just a few counts. The J gene is TRBJ1-5, the V gene TRBV6-2 or TRBV6-3; D gene unclear. The germline gives CDR1 MNHEY, CDR2 SVGEGT. The CDR3 length is 12 residues. V was trimmed by 8 bases and J by 9 bases, leaving 14 bases between them. The CDR3 here is CASGSVAGPQHF. The CDR3 nucleotides are TGTGCCAGCGGTTCTGTAGCAGGGCCCCAGCATTTT.